Here is one TCR beta chain with its context. This clonotype was counted ten times or more. Its antigen is not yet known. Base qualities are not recorded, but no much larger clone differs from it by a single base. The sample belongs to a study of spatial heterogeneity in lung cancer (dated by TCRdb to 2018 to 2020). Looking at the study overall: More beta-chain than alpha-chain transcripts were consistently detected, likely reflecting higher beta-chain transcript abundance. A strong correlation was found between TCR transcript counts in tumor regions and a T cell transcriptional module score from matched bulk RNA-seq. In the raw uncorrected reads, each unique combination of TCR and UMI appeared on average more than ten times. The study quantitatively compared TCR alpha and beta repertoires across multiple tumor regions, matched nontumor lung and blood in non-small cell lung cancer. The study linked features of the TCR repertoire to counts of nonsynonymous mutations, which were determined by whole-exome sequencing of tumor tissue. At surgery, 220 tumor regions, some 61 matched nontumor lung samples and fewer than 60 PBMC samples were TCR-sequenced for both alpha and beta chains. Study-wide conclusions, independent of this receptor: Confirming at a functional level the hypothesis that regional TCRs recognize regional mutations was considered to require additional single-cell paired TCR alpha and beta sequencing. TCR-seq coverage of tumor T cells was estimated to be only approximately 7.3% for alpha chains and about 13% for beta chains. Counts of ubiquitous and regional expanded TCRs were found to correlate with counts of ubiquitous and regional nonsynonymous mutations, respectively. The number of expanded intratumoral alpha and beta TCRs correlated with the tumor nonsynonymous mutation count.

Reading the label with the study, this specimen's time point is: sample taken at primary tumor resection. Samples were obtained from approximately 72 patients with early-stage, untreated non-small cell lung cancer from the lung TRACERx cohort. Without any cell sorting, TCR sequencing was performed on whole RNA extracted either from tumor and nontumor lung tissue or from cryopreserved PBMC samples. Patients were selected for TCR sequencing only if sufficient RNA was available from at least two tumor regions. Before being selected, tumor and adjacent nontumor lung specimens were reviewed by a lung pathologist. Library prep was done by 5' RACE. The sequencer was a NextSeq 500. To allow correction of PCR and sequencing errors, the TCR library protocol tagged every TCR cDNA molecule with a unique molecular identifier. Processing in the source paper ran as follows. TCR identification, UMI-based error correction and CDR3 extraction were all carried out with Decombinator tools. Expanded TCRs were defined as those above a frequency of 2 per 1,000, corresponding to the top 1% of the tumor frequency distribution. Expanded tumor TCRs statistically deemed absent (corrected P<0.05) from at least one tumor region were classed as regional, and all other expanded tumor TCRs were classed as ubiquitous. Rényi diversity was computed with the R vegan package after subsampling each repertoire 100 times to 5,000 TCRs. CDR3 similarity networks were built from amino acid triplet string-kernel similarity, connecting CDR3s with pairwise similarity above 0.82. The public reads were quality trimmed at Q25 with fastp and then assembled into clones with MiXCR by TCRdb, keeping productive beta chains. Rows matching on CDR3 protein sequence are summarized as one entry with the most common DNA and genes. These V and J calls derive from TCRdb rather than the authors' analysis. This sample holds about 21,000 distinct CDR3 sequences; about 2.7% were observed only once. The ten largest clonotypes hold 7.7% of the sample.

Counted from cysteine to phenylalanine, this CDR3 has 12 amino acids. Just CDR3 DNA is preserved here, 36 bases in frame from base 1. The germline V end is reduced by 4 bases and the J end by 7 bases; junction bases left unmatched: 5. CDR1 DFQATT and CDR2 SNEGSKA are derived from the germline V gene (reference sequence). This TCR came from a male donor with early-stage non-small cell lung cancer. The chain is encoded by TRBV20-1 joined to TRBJ2-7; a stretch of 9 junction bases matches TRBD1. The specimen was lung tumor tissue, collected at surgery. The DNA is TGCAGTGCTAAAAGGACAGGGGATGAGCAGTACTTC. Its product reads: CSAKRTGDEQYF.